This TCR beta chain was captured by sequencing in a study of control samples from healthy donors and cancer patients. J lost 10 bases, V lost 2 bases, and 10 bases had no gene match. Germline CDR1 and CDR2: SGHRS and YFSETQ. The length of the CDR3 is 16 residues. TCRdb's table, derived via immunoSEQ multiplex PCR, lists solely in-frame clones and lacks some. The data show around 68,000 clones, with about 83% seen just once and 15% to 18% held by the top ten. The sequence came from a man between 60 and 75 years old in good health. V gene TRBV5-1 combines with J gene TRBJ1-6, with 9 positions matching TRBD1. Sequencing was performed on blood. CDR3 sequence reads: CASSLQGAVDRSPLHF. In DNA form, the CDR3 reads TGCGCCAGCAGCTTACAGGGGGCCGTGGATCGATCACCCCTCCACTTT.